The present T cell receptor (beta chain) was sequenced within a study of T cell repertoires in cytomegalovirus infection. Study-wide background: From public TCR beta signatures came an indication of both CMV infection and matching HLA type.

As for this clonotype: Its target is unknown.

Germline lookup yields CDR1 SGHAT and CDR2 FQNNGV. Trimming left V 4 bases short and J 0 bases short, with 12 bases between. The CDR3 sequence is 15 residues long. TCRdb re-called the reads through MiXCR, storing one row per CDR3 protein. There are about 360,000 distinct CDR3 sequences in the sample; about a third occur only once, and roughly 14% lies in the top ten. This TCR came from a human donor in good health (CMV status not recorded). Some clones in this sample may be carry-over from other donors' samples. This specimen was cultured PBMCs, taken from culture after CMV antigen stimulation. J is TRBJ1-2 and V is TRBV11-2; D is ambiguous. In DNA, the CDR3 is TGTGCCAGCAGCTACCCCCCAGTCCCTAACTATGGCTACACCTTC. It specifies CASSYPPVPNYGYTF.